Sequencing of this T cell receptor beta chain was carried out in a study of blood T cell repertoires in COVID-19. Clones were sequenced by immunoSEQ multiplex PCR, and TCRdb holds only the in-frame ones, with some missing. The table has about 210,000 clones, 65% to 90% seen once. Germline trimming cut 3 bases from V and 7 bases from J; bases unmatched to any gene: 3. Germline assignment: CDR1 SGHRS and CDR2 YFSETQ. This CDR3 is built from 13 residues. The receptor comes from a woman aged 45-59 years with acute COVID-19. Sequences were obtained from PBMCs or T cells enriched from blood (not recorded which). The rearrangement uses TRBV5-1 and TRBJ2-4, with 8 bases fitting TRBD1. CDR3 residues: CASSSGQGNIQYF. The CDR3 DNA reads TGCGCCAGCAGCTCAGGACAGGGTAACATTCAGTACTTC.